The T cell receptor beta chain under discussion was sequenced for a study of T cells in Graves' hyperthyroidism and ophthalmopathy. Study as a whole: It was at initial diagnosis, before any treatment, that peripheral blood was collected. Study conclusions and caveats: Most expanded thyroid clonotypes above 0.001 recurred in blood.

Germline lookup yields CDR1 SNHLY and CDR2 FYNNEI. This CDR3 is 16 amino acids long. J gave up 7 bases and V 3 bases, and 9 bases lay outside the gene matches. This clonotype has at least ten counts. Antigen specificity is unknown. Amplification of TCR beta CDR3 regions used RNA as the template. The HTBI primer set was used in a first-round RT-PCR of the TCR CDR3. TCRdb reprocessed the multiplex PCR reads with MiXCR, giving one entry per CDR3 protein. Among 410,000 or so distinct CDR3 sequences listed, under 15% were seen once. V is TRBV2 and J is TRBJ1-6, with 7 bases aligning to TRBD1. This receptor was identified in a man aged 18 to 35 with Graves' ophthalmopathy. Sequences were obtained from blood. The CDR3 DNA is TGTGCCAGCAGTGATCCCACAGGGGCGGTGAATTCACCCCTCCACTTT. It translates to CASSDPTGAVNSPLHF.